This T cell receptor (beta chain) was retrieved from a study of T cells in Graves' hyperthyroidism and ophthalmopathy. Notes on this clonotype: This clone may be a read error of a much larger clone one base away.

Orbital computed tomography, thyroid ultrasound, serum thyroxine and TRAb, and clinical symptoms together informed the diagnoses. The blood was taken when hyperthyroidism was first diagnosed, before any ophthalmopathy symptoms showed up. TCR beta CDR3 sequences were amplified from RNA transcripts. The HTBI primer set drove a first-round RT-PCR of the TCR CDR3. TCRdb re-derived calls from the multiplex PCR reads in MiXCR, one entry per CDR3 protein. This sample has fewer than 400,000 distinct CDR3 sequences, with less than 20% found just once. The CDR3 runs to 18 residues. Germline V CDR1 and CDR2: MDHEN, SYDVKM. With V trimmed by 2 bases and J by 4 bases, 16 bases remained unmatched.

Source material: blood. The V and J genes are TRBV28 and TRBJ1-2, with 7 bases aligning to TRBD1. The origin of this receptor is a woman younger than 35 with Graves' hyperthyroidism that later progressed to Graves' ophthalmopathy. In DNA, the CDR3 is TGTGCCAGCAGTTTAATGGGATGGGACAGAGCCTACTCCTATGGCTACACCTTC. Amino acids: CASSLMGWDRAYSYGYTF.